This T cell receptor (beta chain) derives from a study of blood T cells in healthy people across ages. Investigators took about 9.2 milliliters of peripheral blood from every donor. Per sample, no less than 5.5 micrograms of total RNA were extracted. Overall study results and limits: A greater number of naive CD4+ cells and higher diversity distinguished long-lived donors from aged donors.

As regards this clonotype: What it recognizes is unknown. A much larger clonotype is one base distant, so this may be a read error.

Primed by a sample-barcoded 5' primer and a J-beta primer mix, a second PCR proceeded for 7 to 11 cycles. Unique molecular identifiers of 12 random nucleotides labeled each cDNA. A single record per CDR3 protein comes from TCRdb applying MiXCR to the 5' RACE reads. The sample has about 590,000 distinct CDR3 sequences, roughly 31% seen once. The CDR3 is 15 residues long. From germline, CDR1 is SGHDT and CDR2 YYEEEE. With V trimmed by 2 bases and J by 7 bases, 7 bases remained unmatched. This chain uses TRBV5-6 with TRBJ2-1; TRBD2 matches 9 bases. This sequence originates from a woman older than 75 in good health. Input material: blood. As DNA, the CDR3 is TGTGCCAGCAGCTTCCTTGCGGGGGGGGCAAATGAGCAGTTCTTC. It encodes CASSFLAGGANEQFF.